This T cell receptor (beta chain) was recorded in a study of cytomegalovirus exposure and HLA in healthy donors (dated by TCRdb to 2017 to 2019). Regarding the research as a whole: An earlier analysis of roughly 500 of the donors reported roughly 270 Gb of sequence data and around 120 million unique TCR beta sequences from about 200 million T cells. Using immunosequencing, the study profiled T cell repertoires from 640 or so subjects and related those repertoires to cytomegalovirus serostatus. The study aimed to test whether signatures of past pathogen exposure could be identified by cataloging public T cell receptors. Donor age, sex, ethnicity and CMV serostatus were compiled together with the repertoire data. Across 398 genotyped donors of the cohort, an average of approximately 220,000 unique TCR beta nucleotide sequences per donor were sequenced, and roughly 17% of those sequences were non-productive. An early release that covered about 640 HLA-typed donors contained around 300 gigabases of sequencing data and 70 million to 100 million unique TCR sequences. In the later analysis, no new phenotypic data were used to find candidate immune exposures; instead, reliance was placed on TCR beta sequences and their occurrence across donors. Typing coverage varied by locus: 629-630 donors for A, B, C, DRB1 and DQB1; about 520 for DQA1; around 570 for DPA1; around 450 for DPB1. To predict cytomegalovirus infection status, the study brought together high-throughput TCR immunosequencing, statistical association of individual TCRs with disease status, and machine learning. HLA typing included class I and class II loci at four-digit resolution. Four or five DR-DQ haplotypes were handled as single units for association and clustering because linkage in the cohort was strong. An earlier analysis of 450 to 750 of the donors used high-throughput TCR beta sequencing to judge whether each TCR beta V gene segment behaved as functional or pseudogenic. The genetic ancestry cluster associated with self-reported Caucasian donors included 70% to 85% of the 398 genotyped donors. A later analysis re-analyzed previously published TCR beta repertoires from 600 to 850 donors and added high-resolution HLA genotyping to study TCR occurrence patterns. Every repertoire in the discovery cohort had been generated on one and the same sequencing platform. In addition to the first cohort of hundreds of subjects, a separate validation cohort of approximately 130 different subjects was used. In a later genetic analysis, genome-wide SNP genotypes for 398 of the 666 donors were used, and that subset was treated as a discovery cohort.

On the study overall, not on this receptor specifically: In vitro tests confirmed that a few of the cytomegalovirus-associated TCR beta chains recognize cytomegalovirus antigens. Some IMGT-functional V segments, including TRBV6-2 and TRBV6-3, could not be distinguished by the 87-base-pair reads and were therefore excluded. In a later analysis, HLA-associated TCR beta chains showed more clonal expansion and lower generation probabilities than non-associated chains that were equally common. Because counts were too low, seventeen rarely observed V segments, including chromosome 9 orphons, were excluded from the earlier analysis of about 500 of the donors. A later genetic analysis reported fewer N-insertions in productive TCRs among donors in an Asian-associated ancestry cluster than the approximately 670-donor mean. In a later analysis, TCR association rates were found to vary across HLA loci, with the most associated TCRs seen for DRB1 alleles and the fewest for HLA-C alleles. Because some donors lacked HLA typing at each locus, the association tests relied only on the typed subset. An association between a missense DCLRE1C variant and V-gene and J-gene trimming of TCR beta chains was found in a later genetic analysis and replicated in an independent cohort. According to a later analysis, most CMV-associated TCR beta chains appeared to be HLA-restricted, and the HLA associations seemed to be driven largely by CMV exposure. Specific HLA alleles were associated with 16,951 TCR beta sequences at a false discovery rate of 0.05 in a later analysis. A further reported finding was that TCR beta sequences accurately predicted the HLA-A and HLA-B alleles for most subjects in the first cohort. A later analysis reported that several top co-occurrence clusters appeared linked to parvovirus B19, influenza, CMV and Epstein-Barr virus. Correlated functional status among segregating V segments might be attributable to linkage disequilibrium, but an unknown experimental factor could not be ruled out. Strong co-occurrence of HLA alleles, especially DR and DQ, made assigning TCR associations to individual alleles difficult. A cluster of highly shared sequence variants was judged likely to represent a technical artifact of the sequencing pipeline. In an earlier analysis of 500 to 650 of the donors, most TCR beta V segments appeared in productive rearrangements about 87% or about 30% of the time, broadly matching IMGT annotations. The study listed approximately 160 TCR beta chains as associated with cytomegalovirus. In this cohort, only TCR beta chains were sequenced, and detectable features were limited by the absence of alpha or paired-chain data. Sequencing depth was assumed to be roughly uniform across donors in the presence/absence analyses, though that assumption may not hold. According to the authors, the approach could potentially be generalized to other disease states and immunological phenotypes. Across donors, most TCR sequences were observed very rarely, whereas some public TCRs were present in many individuals. In both the original and validation cohorts, the classifier was reported to diagnose cytomegalovirus status with high specificity and sensitivity. The only immune exposure information available for the cohort was CMV serostatus.

The cohort consisted of more than 650 healthy bone marrow donors. Cohort members were all nominally healthy when sampled, although unrecorded immune exposures were likely present. The donor tested CMV seronegative, placing the donor among the approximately 400 seronegative members of the cohort. Every donor gave a peripheral blood sample, and the peripheral blood mononuclear cells from that sample were used for TCR beta sequencing. The Qiagen DNeasy Blood Extraction Kit was used to extract genomic DNA from the blood cell samples. Between the V and J ends, shortened by 2 bases and 2 bases respectively, the junction contains 6 bases. The CDR3, cysteine through phenylalanine, is 13 amino acids long. The entry retains the CDR3 DNA only, 39 bases that are in frame from base 1. For CDR1 and CDR2, the germline V gene lists LGHNA and YNFKEQ. For this clone: Its antigen remains undetermined. Base qualities are not at hand, and no much larger clone is one base apart.

The method behind the library was the immunoSEQ multiplex PCR assay. For the multiplex PCR, a mixture combining 60 forward primers for TCR Vbeta segments and 13 reverse primers for TCR Jbeta segments was used. Amplification of the CDR3 region of rearranged TCR beta genes was performed with a multiplex PCR assay on genomic DNA. The amplified TCR beta libraries were sequenced on the Illumina HiSeq System as 87-base-pair reads. In the source study's methods: Across the 700 or so repertoires, a later analysis counted tens of millions of unique TCR beta chains, approximately 12 million of which were shared by at least two donors. Raw reads were error-corrected and collapsed into unique sequences by a nearest-neighbor algorithm in which closely related sequences were merged to remove PCR and sequencing errors. V, D and J gene segments were assigned by aligning CDR3 sequences to IMGT reference sequences. For a sequence to be retained, at least a six-nucleotide match to both a V gene segment and a J gene segment was required. Rearrangements were classified as productive when the CDR3 lacked stop codons and remained in frame with V and J, and all other rearrangements were classified as non-productive. CDR3 was defined according to IMGT convention as the region running from the second conserved V-encoded cysteine to the conserved J-encoded phenylalanine. In an earlier analysis of around 640 of the donors, sequences lacking an unambiguous match to a single V gene segment were excluded. In an earlier analysis of almost 600 of the donors, a V segment was called functional when productive rearrangements were above 56.7%, and segregating when the standard deviation between donors exceeded 5%. A statistical classification framework was developed to diagnose cytomegalovirus status using the catalog of TCR beta chain sequences. A later analysis assigned V and J genes by comparing TCR nucleotide sequences with IMGT/GENE-DB human TR gene sequences. In a later analysis, CDR3 sequences and most-parsimonious VDJ recombination scenarios were assigned using the TCRdist pipeline. A later analysis defined each TCR beta chain by its CDR3 amino acid sequence plus V-gene family, and excluded reads lacking a unique V-gene family. As a way to deal with suspected cross-contamination and a sequencing artifact, a later analysis dropped 450 to 700 nucleotide sequences that were highly shared and had low generation probability. In a later analysis, a clonal expansion index for each public chain was calculated from normalized within-repertoire ranks of inferred template counts. In a later analysis, generation probabilities were computed with a VDJ recombination model fitted to out-of-frame rearrangements, and the resulting probabilities were checked against IGoR. Hypergeometric tests were used in a later analysis to score TCR-TCR, TCR-HLA and TCR-CMV co-occurrence, with a repertoire-size bias correction applied to the TCR pairs. In a later analysis, false discovery rates were estimated by permuting HLA or CMV assignments 20 times. In a later analysis, co-occurring TCRs were grouped using DBSCAN, with TCRdist sequence similarity added in when clustering inside HLA-allele-positive subsets. For co-occurrence clustering, repertoires with fewer than 30,000 or more than 120,000 public chains were excluded, along with about five repertoires with anomalous nucleotide sharing. TCRdb holds this immuneACCESS table with in-frame rearrangements only. Some clones are missing; in checked studies, unresolved V genes explain under half, and the rest has no known cause. The V and J calls and clone size were taken over from that table, and D and trimming were inferred from the DNA. The sample includes about 120,000 clones, with around 72% observed a single time. The biggest ten clones account for around 4% of the sample.

Source material: PBMCs. This clonotype originated in a man in his thirties or forties in good health and CMV-seronegative. The V gene is TRBV4-2 and the J gene is TRBJ1-1; no D gene is confidently identified. The DNA reads as follows: TGTGCCAGCAGCCAACAGGTTAACACTGAAGCTTTCTTT. It codes for CASSQQVNTEAFF.